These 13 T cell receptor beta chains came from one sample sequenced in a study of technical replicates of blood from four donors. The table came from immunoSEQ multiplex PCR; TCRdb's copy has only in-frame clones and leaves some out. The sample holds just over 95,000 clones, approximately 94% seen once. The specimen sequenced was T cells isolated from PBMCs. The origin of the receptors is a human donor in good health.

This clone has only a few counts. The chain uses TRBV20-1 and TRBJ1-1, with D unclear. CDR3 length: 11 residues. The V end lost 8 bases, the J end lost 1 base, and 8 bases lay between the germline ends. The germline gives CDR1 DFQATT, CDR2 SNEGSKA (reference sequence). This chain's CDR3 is CSLPWNTEAFF. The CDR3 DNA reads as TGCAGTCTCCCTTGGAACACTGAAGCTTTCTTT.

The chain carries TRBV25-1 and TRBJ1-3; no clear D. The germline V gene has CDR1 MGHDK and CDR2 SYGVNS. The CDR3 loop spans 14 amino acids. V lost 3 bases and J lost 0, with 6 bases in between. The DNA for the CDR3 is TGTGCCAGCAGTGAGGGCAGCTCTGGAAACACCATATATTTT. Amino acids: CASSEGSSGNTIYF.

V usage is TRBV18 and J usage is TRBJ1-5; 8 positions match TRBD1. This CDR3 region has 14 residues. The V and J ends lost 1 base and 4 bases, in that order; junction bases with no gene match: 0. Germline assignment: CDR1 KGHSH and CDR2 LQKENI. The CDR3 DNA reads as TGTGCCAGCTCACCACGACAGGGGAATCAGCCCCAGCATTTT. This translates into CASSPRQGNQPQHF.

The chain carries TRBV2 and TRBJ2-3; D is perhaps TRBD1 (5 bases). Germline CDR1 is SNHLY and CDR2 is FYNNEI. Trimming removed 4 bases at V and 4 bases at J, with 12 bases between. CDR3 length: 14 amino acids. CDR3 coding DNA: TGTGCCAGCAGTGTGCTCAGGGTGGCAGATACGCAGTATTTT. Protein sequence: CASSVLRVADTQYF.

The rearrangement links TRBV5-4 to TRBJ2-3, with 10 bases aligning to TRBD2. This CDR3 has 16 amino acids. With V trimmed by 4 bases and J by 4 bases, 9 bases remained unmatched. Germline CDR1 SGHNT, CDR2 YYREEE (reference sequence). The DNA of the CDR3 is TGTGCCAGCAGCGTTTGGGGGAGCGGGAGGGCAGATACGCAGTATTTT. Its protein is CASSVWGSGRADTQYF. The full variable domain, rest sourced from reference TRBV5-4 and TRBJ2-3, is ETGVTQSPTHLIKTRGQQVTLRCSSQSGHNTVSWYQQALGQGPQFIFQYYREEENGRGNFPPRFSGLQFPNYSSELNVNALELDDSALYLCASSVWGSGRADTQYFGPGTRLTVL.

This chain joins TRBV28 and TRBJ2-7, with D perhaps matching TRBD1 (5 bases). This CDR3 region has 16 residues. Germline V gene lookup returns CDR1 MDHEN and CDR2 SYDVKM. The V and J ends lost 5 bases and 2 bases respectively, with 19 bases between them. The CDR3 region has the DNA TGTGCCAGCAGTCCGCCTGAAGTTGAGACAGCCTACGAGCAGTACTTC. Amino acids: CASSPPEVETAYEQYF.

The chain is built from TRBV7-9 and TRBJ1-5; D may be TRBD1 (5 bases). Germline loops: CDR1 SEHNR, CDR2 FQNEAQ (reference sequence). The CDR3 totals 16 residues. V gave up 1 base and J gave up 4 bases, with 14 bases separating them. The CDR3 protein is CASSLVDTGGNQPQHF. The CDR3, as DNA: TGTGCCAGCAGCTTAGTGGACACGGGGGGGAATCAGCCCCAGCATTTT.

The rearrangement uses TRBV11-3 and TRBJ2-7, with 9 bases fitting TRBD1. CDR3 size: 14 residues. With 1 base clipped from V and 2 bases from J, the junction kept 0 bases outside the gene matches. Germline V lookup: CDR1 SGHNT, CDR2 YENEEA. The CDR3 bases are TGTGCCAGCAGCTTAGGGACAGGGGCCTACGAGCAGTACTTC. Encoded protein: CASSLGTGAYEQYF.

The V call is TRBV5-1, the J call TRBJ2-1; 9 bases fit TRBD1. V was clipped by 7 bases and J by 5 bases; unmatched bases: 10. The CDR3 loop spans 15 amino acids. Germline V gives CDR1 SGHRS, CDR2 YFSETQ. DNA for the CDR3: TGCGCCAGCTCGCCGGGGGACAGGGAAAACAATGAGCAGTTCTTC. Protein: CASSPGDRENNEQFF.

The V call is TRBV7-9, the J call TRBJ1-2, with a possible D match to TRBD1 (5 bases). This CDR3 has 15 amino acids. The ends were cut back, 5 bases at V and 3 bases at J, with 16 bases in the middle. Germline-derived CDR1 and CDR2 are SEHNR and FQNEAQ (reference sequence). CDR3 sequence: CASSPPGGPYYGYTF. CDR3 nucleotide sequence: TGTGCCAGCAGCCCACCGGGGGGACCATACTATGGCTACACCTTC.

The CDR3 DNA reads TGTGCTAGTGGTTCGCATAGCGGGGGTCCGGGGGAGACCCAGTACTTC. Translation: CASGSHSGGPGETQYF. The chain carries TRBV12-5 and TRBJ2-5, with TRBD2 matching over 9 bases. The CDR3 contains 16 residues. V lost 4 bases to trimming and J lost 5 bases; unmatched junction nucleotides: 11. Germline CDR1 is LGHNT and CDR2 is FRNRAP.

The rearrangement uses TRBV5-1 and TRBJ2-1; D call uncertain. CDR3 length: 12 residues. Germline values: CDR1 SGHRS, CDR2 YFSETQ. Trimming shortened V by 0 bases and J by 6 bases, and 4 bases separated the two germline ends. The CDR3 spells CASSLVSNEQFF. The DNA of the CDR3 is TGCGCCAGCAGCTTGGTATCCAATGAGCAGTTCTTC.

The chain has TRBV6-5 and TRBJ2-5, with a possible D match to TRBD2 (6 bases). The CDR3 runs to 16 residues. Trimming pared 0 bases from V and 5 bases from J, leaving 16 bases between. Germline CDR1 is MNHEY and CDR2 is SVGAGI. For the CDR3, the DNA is TGTGCCAGCAGTTACTCGATCGGGGGTGAGATGGAGACCCAGTACTTC. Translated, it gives CASSYSIGGEMETQYF.